This entry concerns a single T cell receptor (beta chain). The data were taken from a study of monozygotic twins with inflammatory bowel disease. A template switching step added UMIs, each with a 6-nucleotide sample barcode. TCRdb re-analyzed the 5' RACE reads; it lists each CDR3 protein once, without DNA. The sample includes around 380,000 distinct CDR3 sequences. The CDR3 has 15 residues. Germline V CDR1 and CDR2: SGHVS, FNYEAQ. This TCR came from a human donor with ulcerative colitis or Crohn's disease, or a healthy co-twin of an affected twin (not recorded which). The chain uses TRBV7-6 and TRBJ1-5. Source material: blood. Here the CDR3 reads CASSLGGSGNQPQHF.